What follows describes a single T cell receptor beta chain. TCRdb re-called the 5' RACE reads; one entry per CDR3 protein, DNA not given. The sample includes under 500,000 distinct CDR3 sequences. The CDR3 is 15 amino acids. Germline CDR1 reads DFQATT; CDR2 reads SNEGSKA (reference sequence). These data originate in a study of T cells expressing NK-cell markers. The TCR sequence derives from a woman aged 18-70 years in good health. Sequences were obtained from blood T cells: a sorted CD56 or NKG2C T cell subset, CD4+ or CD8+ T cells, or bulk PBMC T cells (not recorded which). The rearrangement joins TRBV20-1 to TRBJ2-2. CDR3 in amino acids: CSARDLWGYTGELFF.